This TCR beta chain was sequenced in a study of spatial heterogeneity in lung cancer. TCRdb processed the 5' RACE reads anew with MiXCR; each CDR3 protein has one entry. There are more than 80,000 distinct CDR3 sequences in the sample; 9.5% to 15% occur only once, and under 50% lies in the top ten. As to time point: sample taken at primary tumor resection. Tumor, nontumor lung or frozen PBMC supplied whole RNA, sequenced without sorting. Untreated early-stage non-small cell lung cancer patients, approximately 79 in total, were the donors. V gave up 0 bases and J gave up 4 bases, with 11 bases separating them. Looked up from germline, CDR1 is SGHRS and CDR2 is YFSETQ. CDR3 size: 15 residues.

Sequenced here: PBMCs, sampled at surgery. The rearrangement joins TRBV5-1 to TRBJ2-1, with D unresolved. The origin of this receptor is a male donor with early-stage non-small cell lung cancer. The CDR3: CASSLASTPYNEQFF. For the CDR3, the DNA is TGCGCCAGCAGCTTGGCCTCGACACCTTACAATGAGCAGTTCTTC.